The rows below give T cell receptor beta chains drawn from one sample of a study of blood T cell repertoires in COVID-19. TCRdb's copy holds only in-frame clones and misses some; the assay was immunoSEQ multiplex PCR. The repertoire has under 300,000 clones, around 84% of them found once; the top ten carry approximately 2%. Sequencing input: peripheral blood. The receptors come from a man aged 35 to 55 who had recovered from COVID-19. Both conserved end residues are part of each CDR3. A D gene is named only where the DNA matches it firmly. Clone size is shown for a subset of rows, as once, few, many or a class of expanded clone.

V: TRBV5-6; D: .; J: TRBJ2-5; size: .; DNA: TGTGCCAGCAGCTTGACACACCAAGAGACCCAGTACTTC; CDR3: CASSLTHQETQYF
V: TRBV12-5; D: TRBD2; J: TRBJ2-5; size: .; DNA: TGTGCTAGTGGTTTAGGCACGACCTCGGGGGGGGAGACCCAGTACTTC; CDR3: CASGLGTTSGGETQYF
V: TRBV5-4; D: TRBD1; J: TRBJ1-1; size: .; DNA: TGTGCCAGCAGCGGACAGGTCGTGAACACTGAAGCTTTCTTT; CDR3: CASSGQVVNTEAFF
V: TRBV18; D: TRBD1; J: TRBJ2-5; size: .; DNA: TGTGCCAGCTCACCGGGACAGGGGAATAAAGAGACCCAGTACTTC; CDR3: CASSPGQGNKETQYF
V: TRBV30; D: .; J: TRBJ1-5; size: .; DNA: TGTGCCTGGAGTCCAGGGGGCAATCAGCCCCAGCATTTT; CDR3: CAWSPGGNQPQHF
V: TRBV6-6; D: TRBD2; J: TRBJ2-1; size: .; DNA: TGTGCCAGCAGAAAAACCGGGACTAGCGACAATGAGCAGTTCTTC; CDR3: CASRKTGTSDNEQFF
V: TRBV30; D: TRBD1; J: TRBJ1-4; size: once; DNA: TGTGCCTGGGGACAGGGGGCTGAAAAACTGTTTTTT; CDR3: CAWGQGAEKLFF
V: TRBV30; D: TRBD1; J: TRBJ1-2; size: .; DNA: TGTGCCTGGAACTACGGGACAGGGGGGGACTACTATGGCTACACCTTC; CDR3: CAWNYGTGGDYYGYTF
V: TRBV4-3; D: .; J: TRBJ2-7; size: .; DNA: TGCGCCAGCAGCCTCGAAGGAGGGCGGACCTACGAGCAGTACTTC; CDR3: CASSLEGGRTYEQYF
V: TRBV29-1; D: .; J: TRBJ2-3; size: .; DNA: TGCAGCGTTGAAGAAGGCAGGGGTAATACAGATACGCAGTATTTT; CDR3: CSVEEGRGNTDTQYF
V: TRBV7-2; D: TRBD1; J: TRBJ2-3; size: .; DNA: TGTGCCAGCAGCCGGGACAGGGGACCAGATACGCAGTATTTT; CDR3: CASSRDRGPDTQYF
V: TRBV7-9; D: TRBD2; J: TRBJ2-1; size: few; DNA: TGTGCCAGCAGCTCCTCTAGCGGGTACTCCTACAATGAGCAGTTCTTC; CDR3: CASSSSSGYSYNEQFF
V: TRBV7-9; D: TRBD1; J: TRBJ2-7; size: .; DNA: TGTGCCAGCAGCTTAGCGCGGACAGGGAGCTCCTACGAGCAGTACTTC; CDR3: CASSLARTGSSYEQYF
V: TRBV4-1; D: TRBD1; J: TRBJ1-4; size: few; DNA: TGCGCCAGCAGCCAACAGACAGGGTGGGATGAAAAACTGTTTTTT; CDR3: CASSQQTGWDEKLFF
V: TRBV2; D: .; J: TRBJ1-5; size: .; DNA: TGTGCCAGCAGAGGCACAGGAATTCAGCCCCAGCATTTT; CDR3: CASRGTGIQPQHF
V: TRBV12-3/TRBV12-4; D: .; J: TRBJ2-3; size: .; DNA: TGTGCCAGCAGTTTGTCGCGGGCAGATACGCAGTATTTT; CDR3: CASSLSRADTQYF
V: TRBV11-3; D: .; J: TRBJ1-1; size: .; DNA: TGTGCCAGCAGCTTAGATCCGAGGGCATTGAACACTGAAGCTTTCTTT; CDR3: CASSLDPRALNTEAFF
V: TRBV5-5; D: TRBD2; J: TRBJ2-5; size: .; DNA: TGTGCCAGCAGCCCGAGACTAGCCGAGACCCAGTACTTC; CDR3: CASSPRLAETQYF
V: TRBV3-1/TRBV3-2; D: TRBD2; J: TRBJ2-3; size: .; DNA: TGTGCCAGCAGCCAAGTGCCAGCGGGGGGGCCGGTGGGTACGCAGTATTTT; CDR3: CASSQVPAGGPVGTQYF
V: TRBV9; D: TRBD1; J: TRBJ1-3; size: .; DNA: TGTGCCAGCAGCGTAGGCACAGGGGCGATACAAGGAAACACCATATATTTT; CDR3: CASSVGTGAIQGNTIYF
V: TRBV7-6; D: .; J: TRBJ1-4; size: .; DNA: TGTGCCAGCAGCTCCAGAGAAAAACTGTTTTTT; CDR3: CASSSREKLFF
V: TRBV3-1/TRBV3-2; D: .; J: TRBJ1-5; size: .; DNA: TGTGCCAGCAGCTTAGGGGATCAGCCCCAGCATTTT; CDR3: CASSLGDQPQHF
V: TRBV29-1; D: .; J: TRBJ1-2; size: few; DNA: TGCAGCGTTGGCCCCGCCCAGGTCAATGGCTACACCTTC; CDR3: CSVGPAQVNGYTF
V: TRBV7-2; D: TRBD1; J: TRBJ1-4; size: .; DNA: TGTGCCAGCAGCCCCGGGGACAGACAAGGGGAAAAACTGTTTTTT; CDR3: CASSPGDRQGEKLFF
V: TRBV4-1; D: .; J: TRBJ1-2; size: .; DNA: TGCGCCAGCAGCCAAGAATCCCTTAACTATGGCTACACCTTC; CDR3: CASSQESLNYGYTF
V: TRBV7-2; D: TRBD1; J: TRBJ2-7; size: once; DNA: TGTGCCAGCAGCTCCTCCGGACAGGGCTCCTACGAGCAGTACTTC; CDR3: CASSSSGQGSYEQYF